Sequencing of this T cell receptor beta chain was carried out in a study of Ad26.COV2.S vaccination and SARS-CoV-2 variants. Whole-study context: Donor joined the COV1001 Ad26.COV2.S trial arm. Ad26.COV2.S shots went into the muscle once or twice, 56 days apart. General observations from the study: Reported post-vaccination CD8+ and CD4+ T cell responses to spike showed substantial breadth.

Details on this clone: Its antigen is unknown.

Assay used: immunoSEQ multiplex PCR; TCRdb lists only in-frame clones, some missing. The sample lists hundreds of thousands of clones; 70% to 90% were seen once. Treatment reported: some 20 received Ad26.COV2.S at low or high dose, single or two shots; a few received placebo; per-sample allocation not given. Samples came from day 63 after the first vaccine or placebo injection. An Ad26 vector carrying the Wuhan-strain SARS-CoV-2 spike served as the vaccine. The clonotype originates from a person between 18 and 59 years old who received the Ad26.COV2.S COVID-19 vaccine or a placebo. Sequenced material: peripheral blood, taken in a trial of Ad26.COV2.S vaccine versus placebo.

The CDR3 coding sequence is TGTGCCAGCAGCCCTTGGACCCAGGAAAAACTGTTTTTT. Protein sequence: CASSPWTQEKLFF. This chain links TRBV16 with TRBJ1-4; D remains unclear. Germline V gene sequence: CDR1 KGHSY, CDR2 FQNENV. The CDR3 is made up of 13 amino acids. V lost 4 bases and J lost 8, with 11 bases in between.